The rows below give T cell receptor beta chains drawn from one sample of a study of CD8 T cell repertoires and HIV-1 epitope variants. Clones were sequenced by immunoSEQ multiplex PCR, and TCRdb holds only the in-frame ones, with some missing. The sample lists 6,000 or so clones; around 66% were seen once. No antigen is known for these receptors. Source material: cultured CD8+ T cells derived from PBMCs. The source of these receptors is a male donor with HIV. Each CDR3 is given with its conserved first and last residue. The order of the fields is clone size, D gene, J gene, V gene, CDR3 protein, CDR3 DNA. The D gene is left open where the match is weak. The size entry is marked missing in some rows and otherwise reads once, few, many or a size class.

-,TRBD2,TRBJ2-3,TRBV7-8,CASSLATSGDTQYF,TGTGCCAGCAGCTTAGCGACTAGCGGAGATACGCAGTATTTT
-,-,TRBJ2-5,TRBV27,CASSPPPGGREETQYF,TGTGCCAGCAGTCCACCGCCCGGGGGGCGCGAAGAGACCCAGTACTTC
few,-,TRBJ1-2,TRBV7-9,CASSYLTDYGYTF,TGTGCCAGCAGCTACTTGACAGACTATGGCTACACCTTC
-,-,TRBJ1-2,TRBV6-1,CARGSPSYGYTF,TGTGCCAGGGGCAGTCCCTCCTATGGCTACACCTTC
-,TRBD1,TRBJ1-1,TRBV5-1,CASSLIRQGGSTEAFF,TGCGCCAGCAGCTTAATCCGACAGGGGGGGAGCACTGAAGCTTTCTTT
-,TRBD2,TRBJ2-3,TRBV5-1,CASSPGVAGASTDTQYF,TGCGCCAGCAGCCCCGGTGTAGCGGGAGCTAGCACAGATACGCAGTATTTT
-,-,TRBJ2-5,TRBV5-4,CASSSPRSQETQYF,TGTGCCAGCAGCTCACCCAGGAGCCAAGAGACCCAGTACTTC
once,-,TRBJ2-2,TRBV28,CASSLPEGQELFF,TGTGCCAGCAGCCTCCCGGAAGGGCAAGAGCTGTTTTTT
-,-,TRBJ1-5,TRBV9,CASSPTGKRQPQHF,TGTGCCAGCAGCCCAACAGGGAAGCGTCAGCCCCAGCATTTT
few,TRBD1,TRBJ2-2,TRBV19,CASSIALGEGAFTGELFF,TGTGCCAGTAGTATAGCCCTTGGAGAGGGGGCCTTCACCGGGGAGCTGTTTTTT
medium-sized,-,TRBJ1-1,TRBV10-3,CAISEGDTEAFF,TGTGCCATCAGTGAGGGGGATACTGAAGCTTTCTTT
-,-,TRBJ2-3,TRBV9,CASSVGGAGDQYF,TGTGCCAGCAGCGTAGGCGGGGCTGGGGACCAGTATTTT
-,-,TRBJ1-5,TRBV7-6,CASRAGTQPQHF,TGTGCCAGCAGAGCGGGGACTCAGCCCCAGCATTTT
-,-,TRBJ2-7,TRBV7-6,CASSLAQGPDEQYF,TGTGCCAGCAGCTTAGCCCAGGGCCCTGACGAGCAGTACTTC
-,-,TRBJ2-5,TRBV19,CASSIGNEGQYF,TGTGCCAGTAGTATAGGCAACGAAGGCCAGTACTTC
few,-,TRBJ1-1,TRBV13,CASSPKRASTEAFF,TGTGCCAGCAGCCCCAAGAGGGCTTCCACTGAAGCTTTCTTT
-,-,TRBJ2-3,TRBV28,CASILGGGGTDTQYF,TGTGCCAGCATCCTTGGGGGGGGCGGCACAGATACGCAGTATTTT
-,TRBD2,TRBJ2-7,TRBV7-9,CASSLTGLAAYEQYF,TGTGCCAGCAGCTTAACCGGACTAGCGGCCTACGAGCAGTACTTC
-,-,TRBJ1-5,TRBV11-2,CASSPDPLVRPQHF,TGTGCCAGCAGCCCCGACCCACTGGTCCGGCCCCAGCATTTT
-,-,TRBJ2-7,TRBV28,CASSSDSYEQYF,TGTGCCAGCAGTTCAGACTCCTACGAGCAGTACTTC
medium-sized,-,TRBJ1-5,TRBV6-5,CASSGGQGIHQPQHF,TGTGCCAGCAGTGGGGGGCAGGGGATACATCAGCCCCAGCATTTT
-,-,TRBJ2-3,TRBV7-9,CASSSLRPTDTQYF,TGTGCCAGCAGCTCCCTGCGGCCCACAGATACGCAGTATTTT
-,-,TRBJ2-5,TRBV6-5,CASSQGGPGETQYF,TGTGCCAGCAGTCAAGGTGGACCAGGGGAGACCCAGTACTTC
-,-,TRBJ2-7,TRBV11-3,CASPPRNHEQYF,TGTGCCAGCCCTCCCAGGAATCACGAGCAGTACTTC
few,-,TRBJ1-1,TRBV6-4,CASSVDQQGKAFF,TGTGCCAGCAGTGTCGATCAACAGGGAAAAGCTTTCTTT
-,-,TRBJ1-2,TRBV28,CASSQDSAYGYTF,TGTGCCAGCAGTCAAGACAGCGCCTATGGCTACACCTTC
-,-,TRBJ1-4,TRBV4-1,CASSQGRAGEKLFF,TGCGCCAGCAGCCAAGGCAGGGCCGGAGAAAAACTGTTTTTT
-,-,TRBJ2-5,TRBV7-9,CASSPIFDGETQYF,TGTGCCAGCAGCCCCATTTTTGATGGGGAGACCCAGTACTTC
few,TRBD1,TRBJ2-5,TRBV19,CASSLRQGQETQYF,TGTGCCAGTAGTCTTCGACAGGGACAAGAGACCCAGTACTTC
few,-,TRBJ2-1,TRBV13,CASSLGSDEQFF,TGTGCCAGCAGCTTGGGCTCGGATGAGCAGTTCTTC
few,TRBD1,TRBJ2-5,TRBV6-5,CASSSAGTGEETQYF,TGTGCCAGCAGTTCTGCCGGGACAGGGGAAGAGACCCAGTACTTC
-,TRBD2,TRBJ2-2,TRBV9,CASSVDPLAGETGELFF,TGTGCCAGCAGCGTAGACCCACTAGCGGGGGAAACCGGGGAGCTGTTTTTT
-,-,TRBJ1-1,TRBV28,CASSLGSGMNTEAFF,TGTGCCAGCAGTTTGGGTTCGGGGATGAACACTGAAGCTTTCTTT
few,-,TRBJ2-7,TRBV27,CASSARGTSLPYEQYF,TGTGCCAGCAGCGCGAGAGGGACATCCTTACCCTACGAGCAGTACTTC
-,-,TRBJ1-1,TRBV28,CASSFFGAGVTEAFF,TGTGCCAGCAGTTTTTTTGGGGCCGGAGTCACTGAAGCTTTCTTT
-,-,TRBJ1-2,TRBV29-1,CSVEGNLYGYTF,TGCAGCGTTGAAGGCAACCTCTATGGCTACACCTTC
-,TRBD1,TRBJ2-7,TRBV6-5,CASTRTGTGEQYF,TGTGCCAGCACCAGGACAGGGACCGGCGAGCAGTACTTC
-,-,TRBJ2-3,TRBV7-2,CASSLDFRTDTQYF,TGTGCCAGCAGCTTGGACTTTCGCACAGATACGCAGTATTTT
-,-,TRBJ2-1,TRBV7-6,CASSGGGDEQFF,TGTGCCAGCAGTGGGGGGGGCGATGAGCAGTTCTTC
-,-,TRBJ2-1,TRBV7-9,CASSLGQGLNNEQFF,TGTGCCAGCAGCCTCGGTCAGGGGCTAAACAATGAGCAGTTCTTC
few,-,TRBJ2-7,TRBV7-8,CASSPTSRGPLEQYF,TGTGCCAGCAGCCCGACTAGCCGGGGGCCCTTGGAGCAGTACTTC
-,-,TRBJ2-7,TRBV5-6,CASSLEVSYEQYF,TGTGCCAGCAGCTTGGAAGTCTCCTACGAGCAGTACTTC
-,-,TRBJ1-2,TRBV5-6,CASSLGQGLIRYTF,TGTGCCAGCAGCTTGGGGCAGGGGCTGATACGCTACACCTTC
-,-,TRBJ1-2,TRBV5-6,CASSLGELYGYTF,TGTGCCAGCAGCTTGGGGGAGCTCTATGGCTACACCTTC
-,-,TRBJ2-7,TRBV5-4,CASSTPDSSYEQYF,TGTGCCAGCAGCACCCCGGACAGCTCCTACGAGCAGTACTTC
-,TRBD1,TRBJ2-4,TRBV19,CASSSPSGQGAYGIQYF,TGTGCCAGTAGTAGTCCATCGGGACAGGGGGCTTATGGCATTCAGTACTTC
-,-,TRBJ2-7,TRBV9,CASSPSGTPKDEQYF,TGTGCCAGCAGCCCCTCAGGGACCCCGAAGGACGAGCAGTACTTC
-,TRBD2,TRBJ2-7,TRBV2,CASSTGLAGVGASEQYF,TGTGCCAGCAGTACGGGACTAGCGGGAGTGGGCGCCTCCGAGCAGTACTTC
few,-,TRBJ2-3,TRBV14,CASSQGESQYF,TGTGCCAGCAGCCAGGGCGAGTCGCAGTATTTT
-,-,TRBJ2-2,TRBV18,CASSISDGTGELFF,TGTGCCAGCTCAATCTCCGATGGGACCGGGGAGCTGTTTTTT
-,TRBD2,TRBJ2-3,TRBV7-6,CASSLSASGSTDTQYF,TGTGCCAGCAGCTTAAGTGCTAGCGGCAGCACAGATACGCAGTATTTT
-,-,TRBJ1-1,TRBV4-3,CASSQDFGRTEAFF,TGCGCCAGCAGCCAAGATTTTGGGAGGACTGAAGCTTTCTTT
-,-,TRBJ2-3,TRBV5-1,CASSLRRATDTQYF,TGCGCCAGCAGCTTGAGGCGGGCTACAGATACGCAGTATTTT
hyperexpanded,-,TRBJ1-2,TRBV28,CASGLYPLDLNYGYTF,TGTGCCAGCGGCTTATATCCCTTGGACCTTAACTATGGCTACACCTTC
few,-,TRBJ1-5,TRBV7-8,CASSSGRSVQPQHF,TGTGCCAGCAGCTCTGGACGTTCCGTACAGCCCCAGCATTTT
-,-,TRBJ2-7,TRBV5-1,CASSLWGGTYEQYF,TGCGCCAGCAGCTTGTGGGGGGGCACCTACGAGCAGTACTTC
-,-,TRBJ1-1,TRBV7-9,CVGQFMNTEAFF,TGTGTAGGGCAGTTCATGAACACTGAAGCTTTCTTT